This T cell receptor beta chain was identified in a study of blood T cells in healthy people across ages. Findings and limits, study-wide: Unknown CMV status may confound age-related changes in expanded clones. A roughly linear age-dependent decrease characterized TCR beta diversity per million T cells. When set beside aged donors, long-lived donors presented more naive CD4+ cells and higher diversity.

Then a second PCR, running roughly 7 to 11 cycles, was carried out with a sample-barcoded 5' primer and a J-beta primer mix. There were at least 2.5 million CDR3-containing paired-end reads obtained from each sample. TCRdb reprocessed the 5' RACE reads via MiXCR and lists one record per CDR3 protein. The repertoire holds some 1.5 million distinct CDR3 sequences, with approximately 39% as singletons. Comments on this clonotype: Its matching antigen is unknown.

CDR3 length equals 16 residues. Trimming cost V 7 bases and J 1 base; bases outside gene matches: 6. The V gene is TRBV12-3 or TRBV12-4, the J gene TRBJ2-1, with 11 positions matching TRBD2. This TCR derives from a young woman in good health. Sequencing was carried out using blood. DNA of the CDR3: TGTGCCAGCACCGTGACTAGCGGGAAGTCCTACAATGAGCAGTTCTTC. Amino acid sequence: CASTVTSGKSYNEQFF.